These 20 T cell receptor beta chains share one sample of origin, sequenced in a study of cytomegalovirus exposure and HLA in healthy donors. Assay used: immunoSEQ multiplex PCR; TCRdb lists only in-frame clones, some missing. The sample consists of 200,000 to 250,000 clones, around nine tenths of them appearing once. The source material was PBMCs. These receptors originate from a woman younger than 35 in good health and CMV-seropositive.

The rearrangement uses TRBV6-1 and TRBJ2-3; 10 positions agree with TRBD2. CDR3 length equals 16 residues. V gave up 4 bases and J gave up 3 bases; unmatched junction bases: 7. CDR1 is MNHNS, CDR2 SASEGT, per germline. Here the CDR3 reads CASSVGLALGTDTQYF. CDR3 coding DNA: TGTGCCAGCAGTGTGGGACTAGCGTTGGGGACAGATACGCAGTATTTT.

V is TRBV15 and J is TRBJ2-7; TRBD2 aligns across 11 bases. CDR1 LNHNV and CDR2 YYDKDF come from the germline V gene (reference sequence). The CDR3 spans 16 residues. The V segment lost 2 bases and the J segment 5 bases; nucleotides outside the gene matches: 8. The CDR3 sequence is CATSRLITSGRNEQYF. Here the CDR3 DNA reads TGTGCCACCAGCAGACTGATTACTAGCGGGAGAAACGAGCAGTACTTC.

V is TRBV19 and J is TRBJ2-2, with 8 bases aligning to TRBD1. This CDR3 has 14 residues. Unmatched junction bases numbered 2, after V lost 4 bases and J lost 4 bases. Germline V gene lookup returns CDR1 LNHDA and CDR2 SQIVND (reference sequence). In nucleotides, the CDR3 is TGTGCCAGTAGTACAGGGGGCAGCACCGGGGAGCTGTTTTTT. Amino acid sequence: CASSTGGSTGELFF.

The chain has TRBV27 and TRBJ1-1; D might be TRBD1 (5 bases). The V gene's germline CDR1 is MNHEY and CDR2 SMNVEV (reference sequence). The germline V and J ends were trimmed by 1 base and 2 bases, with 14 bases remaining between them. The CDR3 contains 16 residues. CDR3 loop: CASSLFSRGLNTEAFF. The CDR3 region has the DNA TGTGCCAGCAGTTTATTTTCAAGGGGATTAAACACTGAAGCTTTCTTT.

The gene calls are TRBV5-1 and TRBJ1-2, with D possibly TRBD1 on 6 matching bases. Germline V gene sequence: CDR1 SGHRS, CDR2 YFSETQ. Trimming took 5 bases from V and 3 from J, leaving 17 bases between them. This CDR3 has 15 amino acids. CDR3: CASRPEDRRDYGYTF. The CDR3, as DNA: TGCGCCAGCAGGCCGGAGGACAGAAGGGACTATGGCTACACCTTC. The whole variable domain, filled in from reference TRBV5-1 and TRBJ1-2, reads KAGVTQTPRYLIKTRGQQVTLSCSPISGHRSVSWYQQTPGQGLQFLFEYFSETQRNKGNFPGRFSGRQFSNSRSEMNVSTLELGDSALYLCASRPEDRRDYGYTFGSGTRLTVV.

The gene calls are TRBV28 and TRBJ2-1; 7 bases align to TRBD1. V gave up 10 bases and J gave up 7 bases; unmatched junction bases: 10. The germline V gene has CDR1 MDHEN and CDR2 SYDVKM. The length of the CDR3 is 13 residues. CDR3 in DNA: TGTGCCACGGGACAGTTTGACGTTAATGAGCAGTTCTTC. Encoded protein: CATGQFDVNEQFF.

CDR3 loop: CASSVARGPTSYGYTF. DNA for the CDR3: TGTGCCAGCAGCGTAGCCAGGGGCCCAACCTCCTATGGCTACACCTTC. This chain links TRBV9 with TRBJ1-2, with TRBD1 as a possible D gene (6 bases). Between the trimmed V and J ends, which lost 0 bases and 4 bases, there was a span of 16 bases. The CDR3 runs 16 residues. CDR1 and CDR2 from the germline V gene are SGDLS and YYNGEE.

V usage is TRBV5-6 and J usage is TRBJ1-2; 12 bases fit TRBD1. The germline CDR1 and CDR2 sequences are SGHDT and YYEEEE. V dropped 3 bases and J dropped 1; count of bases not matched to a gene: 10. The CDR3 has 18 residues. The CDR3 spells CASSSKGTGGAVNYGYTF. The DNA of the CDR3 is TGTGCCAGCAGCTCAAAGGGGACAGGGGGCGCCGTTAACTATGGCTACACCTTC.

This sequence joins TRBV4-1 and TRBJ1-1, with D uncertain. Looked up from germline, CDR1 is MGHRA and CDR2 is YSYEKL. The CDR3 totals 14 residues. Trimming removed 1 base at V and 0 bases at J, with 6 bases between. The CDR3 DNA reads as TGCGCCAGCAGCCAAGGGAGGGTGAACACTGAAGCTTTCTTT. Amino acid sequence: CASSQGRVNTEAFF.

The genes are TRBV4-2 and TRBJ1-2, with 7 bases aligning to TRBD1. V gave up 3 bases and J gave up 4 bases; unmatched junction bases: 8. Germline V gene data show CDR1 as LGHNA and CDR2 as YNFKEQ. The CDR3 runs 15 residues. The chain's CDR3 is CASSQPQTGFYGYTF. CDR3 coding DNA: TGTGCCAGCAGCCAGCCTCAGACAGGGTTCTATGGCTACACCTTC.

The chain carries TRBV25-1 and TRBJ2-7; 9 bases match TRBD1. Germline CDR1 MGHDK, CDR2 SYGVNS. This CDR3 region has 15 residues. Trimming at V came to 5 bases and at J to 3 bases, leaving 8 bases not matched to a gene. Written as DNA, the CDR3 is TGTGCCAGCAGTTCCCCCGGGACAGGGAGCTACGAGCAGTACTTC. Translated: CASSSPGTGSYEQYF.

The chain employs TRBV5-1 and TRBJ1-1; TRBD1 agrees at 8 bases. The CDR3 consists of 16 residues. V lost 3 bases, J lost 3 bases, and 10 bases stayed unmatched. The germline V gene encodes CDR1 SGHRS and CDR2 YFSETQ. The CDR3 coding sequence is TGCGCCAGCAGCTCCGCGGACAGGGATGTTTACACTGAAGCTTTCTTT. This sequence encodes CASSSADRDVYTEAFF.

The chain uses TRBV11-2 and TRBJ1-5; D is unresolved. This CDR3 is 15 amino acids long. V lost 4 bases to trimming and J lost 0 bases, with 10 bases between them. Per the germline V gene, CDR1 is SGHAT and CDR2 is FQNNGV. CDR3 nucleotide sequence: TGTGCCAGCAGCTCTCGCCGGTTTAGCAATCAGCCCCAGCATTTT. Protein product: CASSSRRFSNQPQHF. The full variable domain, its missing parts supplied by reference TRBV11-2 and TRBJ1-5, is EAGVAQSPRYKIIEKRQSVAFWCNPISGHATLYWYQQILGQGPKLLIQFQNNGVVDDSQLPKDRFSAERLKGVDSTLKIQPAKLEDSAVYLCASSSRRFSNQPQHFGDGTRLSIL.

This chain links TRBV11-2 with TRBJ2-7; TRBD1 aligns across 9 bases. The CDR3 is 16 amino acids. Trimming took 3 bases from V and 2 from J; bases not matched to a gene: 8. Germline values: CDR1 SGHAT, CDR2 FQNNGV. CDR3 sequence: CASSLDRGLPTYEQYF. As DNA, the CDR3 is TGTGCCAGCAGCTTGGACAGGGGACTACCCACCTACGAGCAGTACTTC.

This clone is a singleton in its sample. The rearrangement links TRBV18 to TRBJ2-2; 8 nucleotides match TRBD2. The CDR3 has 17 residues. J lost 4 bases, V lost 3 bases, and 10 bases had no gene match. Germline-derived CDR1 and CDR2 are KGHSH and LQKENI. CDR3 loop: CASSPGIAGSGTGELFF. The CDR3 coding sequence is TGTGCCAGCTCACCGGGAATAGCGGGATCGGGCACCGGGGAGCTGTTTTTT.

The V gene is TRBV19, the J gene TRBJ2-1, with D perhaps matching TRBD2 (6 bases). Per the germline V gene, CDR1 is LNHDA and CDR2 is SQIVND (reference sequence). CDR3 length: 17 amino acids. The V end lost 5 bases, the J end lost 6 bases, and 23 bases lay between the germline ends. The CDR3 bases are TGTGCCAGTAGTCTAGGCTCTGGGACTGGACTCCGCAATGAGCAGTTCTTC. Translating it yields CASSLGSGTGLRNEQFF.

The rearrangement links TRBV4-1 to TRBJ2-7, with 8 bases lining up with TRBD2. Looked up from germline, CDR1 is MGHRA and CDR2 is YSYEKL. V dropped 2 bases and J dropped 4; count of bases not matched to a gene: 10. This CDR3 is built from 16 residues. The CDR3 sequence is CASSQLSTGGRYEQYF. CDR3 bases: TGCGCCAGCAGCCAACTCTCCACGGGAGGGAGGTACGAGCAGTACTTC.

The chain employs TRBV18 and TRBJ2-6; possible D gene TRBD1, 5 bases. This CDR3 region has 16 residues. V gave up 3 bases and J gave up 2 bases, with 11 bases separating them. Germline assignment: CDR1 KGHSH and CDR2 LQKENI. CDR3 amino acids: CASSPSQGAGANVLTF. Here the CDR3 DNA reads TGTGCCAGCTCACCCTCTCAGGGTGCTGGGGCCAACGTCCTGACTTTC.

This rearrangement joins TRBV30 to TRBJ2-7; 9 bases are shared with TRBD2. CDR1 is GTSNPN, CDR2 SVGIG, per germline (reference sequence). The CDR3 runs to 15 residues. J was trimmed by 2 bases and V by 0 bases; bases with no gene match: 5. CDR3 region: CAWSVLASGTYEQYF. Here the CDR3 DNA reads TGTGCCTGGAGTGTACTGGCTAGCGGGACCTACGAGCAGTACTTC.

V usage is TRBV5-4 and J usage is TRBJ2-7; 8 nucleotides match TRBD1. V lost 7 bases to trimming and J lost 2 bases; unmatched junction nucleotides: 2. This CDR3 is built from 12 residues. Germline assignment: CDR1 SGHNT and CDR2 YYREEE (reference sequence). CDR3 bases: TGTGCCAGCCGGACAGGGCCCTACGAGCAGTACTTC. Translation: CASRTGPYEQYF.